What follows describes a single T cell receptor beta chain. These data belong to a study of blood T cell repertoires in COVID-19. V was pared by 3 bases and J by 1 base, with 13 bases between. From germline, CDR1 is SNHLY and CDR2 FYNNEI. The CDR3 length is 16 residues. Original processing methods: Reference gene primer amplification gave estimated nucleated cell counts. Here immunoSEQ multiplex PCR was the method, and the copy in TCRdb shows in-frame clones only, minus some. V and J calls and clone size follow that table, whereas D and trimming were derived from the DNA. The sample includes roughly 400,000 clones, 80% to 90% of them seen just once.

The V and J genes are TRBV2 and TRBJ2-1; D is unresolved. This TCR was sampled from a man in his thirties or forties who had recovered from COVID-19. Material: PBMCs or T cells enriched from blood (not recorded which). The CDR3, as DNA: TGTGCCAGCAGTGACTTTAGCTACGGGTCCTACAATGAGCAGTTCTTC. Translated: CASSDFSYGSYNEQFF.